A selection of T cell receptor beta chains follows, all from one sample in a study of human T cells and chemical hapten exposure. TCRdb independently ran MiXCR on the RACE reads; one entry per CDR3 protein. The sample contains 35,000 to 55,000 distinct CDR3 sequences, about 4% of which appear only once. Sequencing input: whole blood. Receptors were obtained from a human donor in good health. Some clones in this sample may be carry-over from other donors' samples. The CDR3 runs from the conserved cysteine through the conserved F or W. A D gene is named only where the DNA matches it firmly. Clone size is given as how often the clone was seen (once, few, many) or a class if it is expanded.

>many|TRBJ2-3|TRBV12-3/TRBV12-4|TRBD2
CASSSLGAGEREVADTQYF
TGTGCCAGCAGTTCCCTTGGGGCTGGGGAGCGGGAGGTCGCAGATACGCAGTATTTT
>many|TRBJ2-1|TRBV24-1|TRBD1
CATSDPGQVSEQFF
TGTGCCACCAGTGACCCGGGACAGGTTAGTGAGCAGTTCTTC
>many|TRBJ2-7|TRBV7-2|-
CASSLRWGGPTYEQYF
TGTGCCAGCAGTCTGCGCTGGGGAGGCCCTACCTACGAGCAGTACTTC
>many|TRBJ1-4|TRBV12-3/TRBV12-4|-
CASQLSLGSNEKLFF
TGTGCCAGCCAGCTCTCCCTTGGGTCTAATGAAAAACTGTTTTTT
>many|TRBJ2-1|TRBV7-9|-
CASSLAKGSRGHEQFF
TGTGCCAGCAGCTTAGCGAAAGGGAGTAGGGGTCATGAGCAGTTCTTC
>many|TRBJ1-5|TRBV25-1|-
CASSEFGVNQPQHF
TGTGCCAGCAGTGAATTCGGGGTCAATCAGCCCCAGCATTTT
>many|TRBJ1-6|TRBV18|-
CASSPLEERSPLHF
TGTGCCAGCTCTCCACTGGAGGAGAGGTCACCCCTCCACTTT
>many|TRBJ2-1|TRBV29-1|-
CSVEVLDRRLYNEQFF
TGCAGCGTTGAAGTACTCGACAGGAGGCTCTACAATGAGCAGTTCTTC
>many|TRBJ2-6|TRBV28|-
CASRGSSGGANVLTF
TGTGCCAGCAGGGGATCGTCGGGTGGGGCCAACGTCCTGACTTTC
>many|TRBJ2-7|TRBV20-1|TRBD2
CALFFPRTSGSYEQYF
TGCGCGCTATTTTTCCCTCGGACTAGCGGCTCCTACGAGCAGTACTTC
>many|TRBJ2-3|TRBV28|-
CASSRHRLTSTDTQYF
TGTGCCAGCAGTCGACATAGGTTGACTAGCACAGATACGCAGTATTTT
>many|TRBJ1-2|TRBV28|-
CATGRGYTF
TGTGCCACCGGACGGGGCTACACCTTC
>many|TRBJ2-1|TRBV7-2|TRBD2
CASSFGLAGGYNEQFF
TGTGCCAGCAGCTTCGGACTAGCGGGAGGGTACAATGAGCAGTTCTTC
>many|TRBJ2-4|TRBV7-2|TRBD2
CASSLWSSGRFPLAKNIQYF
TGTGCCAGCAGCTTATGGTCTAGCGGGAGGTTCCCCCTAGCCAAAAACATTCAGTACTTC
>many|TRBJ1-2|TRBV18|TRBD1
CASSQSGGYGYTF
TGTGCCAGCTCACAGTCAGGGGGCTATGGCTACACCTTC
>many|TRBJ2-7|TRBV5-1|-
CASSLNGGSYEQYF
TGCGCCAGCAGCTTGAACGGGGGTAGCTACGAGCAGTACTTC
>many|TRBJ2-3|TRBV29-1|-
CSVGLIGGRTDTQYF
TGCAGCGTTGGATTAATTGGGGGGCGGACAGATACGCAGTATTTT
>many|TRBJ2-2|TRBV5-1|-
CASSLDRLPGELFF
TGCGCCAGCAGCTTAGACAGGCTCCCCGGGGAGCTGTTTTTT
>few|TRBJ1-5|TRBV24-1|-
CATSHTSSNQPQHF
TGTGCCACCAGTCACACCTCCAGCAATCAGCCCCAGCATTTT
>many|TRBJ2-5|TRBV5-1|-
CASSLVAGGLSGAFETQYF
TGCGCCAGCAGCTTGGTAGCAGGGGGACTCTCGGGAGCCTTCGAGACCCAGTACTTC
>many|TRBJ1-1|TRBV15|TRBD1
CATSRRQGADAFF
TGTGCCACCAGCAGAAGACAGGGGGCCGACGCTTTCTTT